The 12 T cell receptor beta chains in this list originate from one sample, sequenced in a study of T cell responses to AZD1222 COVID-19 vaccine listed by TCRdb under 2021. The time point label here, explained by the study, means: baseline before first vaccination. Libraries were constructed by the immunoSEQ multiplex PCR assay. What TCRdb holds here is the immuneACCESS table cut down to in-frame rearrangements. Part of the clones is not present; checked against another copy, under half of the missing clones reflect an unresolved V gene, and the others are unexplained. The sample includes fewer than 120,000 clones, with approximately 90% observed a single time. Roughly 7% of the sample is taken by the ten largest. The sample was peripheral blood, taken on day 0 of AZD1222 vaccination. The receptors here all came from an adult in good health.

V is TRBV27 and J is TRBJ2-7; 7 bases line up with TRBD2. The CDR3 runs to 15 residues. V dropped 3 bases and J dropped 2; count of bases not matched to a gene: 7. Germline V gives CDR1 MNHEY, CDR2 SMNVEV (reference sequence). CDR3 nucleotides: TGTGCCAGCAGTTTGGAGCGGGGCGTCACCTACGAGCAGTACTTC. It yields the protein CASSLERGVTYEQYF.

In this sample, this clone turned up once. This chain connects TRBV19 to TRBJ1-5; no clear D. The CDR3 length is 15 residues. Trimming took off 3 bases at V and 1 base at J, with 10 bases between the two ends. The germline V gene has CDR1 LNHDA and CDR2 SQIVND (reference sequence). The CDR3 region is CASSIEGQSNQPQHF. CDR3 sequence (DNA): TGTGCCAGTAGTATTGAGGGCCAGAGCAATCAGCCCCAGCATTTT.

The chain carries TRBV6-5 and TRBJ2-5; no definite D call. V was cut by 6 bases and J by 1 base, with 9 bases left in between. Per the germline V gene, CDR1 is MNHEY and CDR2 is SVGAGI. CDR3 size: 13 residues. CDR3 bases: TGTGCCAGCAGAGACTGGATCCAAGAGACCCAGTACTTC. Translated: CASRDWIQETQYF.

V usage is TRBV4-1 and J usage is TRBJ1-6, with 8 nucleotides matching TRBD1. Germline CDR1 is MGHRA and CDR2 is YSYEKL. The CDR3 loop spans 16 amino acids. V shed 4 bases and J 6 bases; nucleotides not matched to a gene: 8. DNA of the CDR3: TGCGCCAGCAGCCGATCTTTAGACAGGGGTAATTCACCCCTCCACTTT. Translation gives CASSRSLDRGNSPLHF.

The V and J genes are TRBV28 and TRBJ1-4; no definite D call. CDR1 MDHEN and CDR2 SYDVKM come from the germline V gene. The ends were cut back, 5 bases at V and 12 bases at J, with 16 bases in the middle. This CDR3 is 13 amino acids long. The CDR3 nucleotides read TGTGCCAGCAGTGCGGGAGGCCGGAGTGAACTGTTTTTT. It translates to CASSAGGRSELFF.

The J gene is TRBJ2-7, the V gene TRBV2; weak D call: TRBD1 (6 bases). V was trimmed by 11 bases and J by 4 bases, leaving 15 bases between them. CDR1 is SNHLY and CDR2 is FYNNEI in the germline V gene. The CDR3 totals 12 residues. In DNA form, the CDR3 reads TGTGCCTCAAGACAGGCCGGGTACGAGCAGTACTTC. Its protein is CASRQAGYEQYF.

The V call is TRBV6-5, the J call TRBJ1-1, with 8 bases identical to TRBD1. V lost 5 bases, J lost 5 bases, and 7 bases stayed unmatched. Germline V gene sequence: CDR1 MNHEY, CDR2 SVGAGI. CDR3 size: 14 residues. The DNA for the CDR3 is TGTGCCAGCAGTCCCAGGGGGCAAGGAACTGAAGCTTTCTTT. Translating gives CASSPRGQGTEAFF.

The V and J genes are TRBV28 and TRBJ1-3; a weak D match, TRBD1 (6 bases). V was clipped by 10 bases and J by 4 bases, with 20 bases between them. The CDR3 runs 15 residues. Germline CDR1 reads MDHEN; CDR2 reads SYDVKM. CDR3 sequence reads: CATSFPGGAGNTIYF. For the CDR3, the DNA is TGTGCCACCTCCTTCCCCGGGGGCGCCGGAAACACCATATATTTT. Drawing the rest from reference TRBV28 and TRBJ1-3, the complete variable domain is DVKVTQSSRYLVKRTGEKVFLECVQDMDHENMFWYRQDPGLGLRLIYFSYDVKMKEKGDIPEGYSVSREKKERFSLILESASTNQTSMYLCATSFPGGAGNTIYFGEGSWLTVV.

The chain couples TRBV20-1 to TRBJ2-3, with D unresolved. The CDR3 is 11 residues long. Germline-derived CDR1 and CDR2 are DFQATT and SNEGSKA (reference sequence). V lost 1 base and J lost 6, with 5 bases in between. Here the CDR3 reads CSARVGDTQYF. The CDR3 nucleotides are TGCAGTGCTAGAGTAGGGGATACGCAGTATTTT.

The V call is TRBV18, the J call TRBJ2-1, with D possibly matching TRBD2 (6 bases). The CDR3 sequence is 14 residues long. Germline V gene data show CDR1 as KGHSH and CDR2 as LQKENI. The V and J ends lost 6 bases and 0 bases respectively, with 9 bases between them. The CDR3 region is CASSGGSSYNEQFF. The CDR3 region has the DNA TGTGCCAGCTCCGGGGGAAGCTCCTACAATGAGCAGTTCTTC.

The V and J genes are TRBV7-8 and TRBJ1-1; tentative D call: TRBD1 (6 bases). The length of the CDR3 is 13 residues. V lost 5 bases, J lost 6 bases, and 13 bases lay in between. Germline V lookup: CDR1 SGHVS, CDR2 FQNEAQ. CDR3 DNA: TGTGCCAGCAGCCGGGAGGGGGGGGCTGAAGCTTTCTTT. Protein sequence: CASSREGGAEAFF.

The chain couples TRBV7-2 to TRBJ1-2; D gene uncertain. The CDR3 loop spans 13 amino acids. Germline-derived CDR1 and CDR2 are SGHTA and FQGNSA. Trimming removed 4 bases at V and 4 bases at J, with 10 bases between. CDR3 amino acids: CASSSEGGYGYTF. In DNA form, the CDR3 reads TGTGCCAGCAGCTCAGAGGGTGGCTATGGCTACACCTTC.